These 19 T cell receptor beta chains originate from one sample sequenced in a study of CD8+ T cells in alopecia areata (dated by TCRdb to the late 2010s). The meaning of the sample's time point label: 24 weeks on oral tofacitinib. The treatment or condition label for this specimen denotes: oral pan-JAK inhibitor, 5-10 mg twice daily. Library creation used the immunoSEQ multiplex PCR assay. For TCR sequencing, RNA was extracted from every sample and reverse transcribed into cDNA to serve as template. The immuneACCESS repertoire file appears here via TCRdb, limited to in-frame rearrangements. These files lack a portion of the clones; in checked studies, under half of the deficit traces to unresolved V genes, and the cause of the others is not known. For this sample the table gives 190,000 or so clones, of which roughly 64% were detected only once. The ten biggest clones cover around 12% of the sample.

The source was CD8+ T cells sorted from blood, collected at week 24, from a patient treated with tofacitinib. The origin of the receptors is a human donor with alopecia areata.

The J gene is TRBJ1-2, the V gene TRBV15; D not resolved. The germline V and J ends were trimmed by 0 bases and 7 bases, with 6 bases remaining between them. CDR1 LNHNV and CDR2 YYDKDF come from the germline V gene (reference sequence). The CDR3 length is 12 residues. CDR3 loop: CATSREMGGYTF. CDR3 nucleotides: TGTGCCACCAGCAGAGAGATGGGTGGCTACACCTTC.

The chain joins TRBV11-2 to TRBJ1-4, with unresolved D. The CDR3 has 14 residues. V gave up 1 base and J gave up 8 bases, with 11 bases separating them. Germline V gene lookup returns CDR1 SGHAT and CDR2 FQNNGV. As DNA, the CDR3 is TGTGCCAGCAGCTTAGCGCATTCACCGGAAAAACTGTTTTTT. This gives the protein CASSLAHSPEKLFF.

The V call is TRBV29-1, the J call TRBJ1-1, with 7 bases that match TRBD1. CDR1 is SQVTM, CDR2 ANQGSEA, per germline. V lost 8 bases to trimming and J lost 12 bases; unmatched junction nucleotides: 12. The CDR3 has 11 amino acids. The CDR3 coding sequence is TGCAGCTCTCCCGCGGAGGGGGCATCTTTCTTT. This gives the protein CSSPAEGASFF.

The chain carries TRBV30 and TRBJ1-1; D might be TRBD1 (5 bases). Trimming left V 5 bases short and J 0 bases short, with 13 bases between. Germline CDR1 GTSNPN, CDR2 SVGIG (reference sequence). The CDR3 extends over 14 amino acids. DNA of the CDR3: TGTGCCTGGTCCCGACGGGGGGTGAACACTGAAGCTTTCTTT. Its translation: CAWSRRGVNTEAFF.

The CDR3 nucleotides read TGTGCCAGCAGCTTAGGTGGCACTCACCGGGGGGAGCAGTACTTC. It codes for CASSLGGTHRGEQYF. The chain is built from TRBV13 and TRBJ2-7, with D possibly TRBD2 on 6 matching bases. Germline-derived CDR1 and CDR2 are PRHDT and FYEKMQ (reference sequence). This CDR3 has 15 residues. The V end was cut by 0 bases, the J end by 7 bases, with 16 bases between.

The chain uses TRBV30 and TRBJ2-2, with 8 bases lining up with TRBD2. CDR3 length equals 12 residues. V gave up 8 bases and J gave up 3 bases; unmatched junction bases: 2. In germline, CDR1 is GTSNPN, CDR2 SVGIG (reference sequence). The CDR3 region is CAEAGDTGELFF. The DNA of the CDR3 is TGTGCCGAAGCGGGAGACACCGGGGAGCTGTTTTTT.

This clone has only a few counts. The V gene is TRBV14, the J gene TRBJ2-5; tentative D call: TRBD1 (6 bases). The germline CDR1 and CDR2 sequences are SGHDN and FVKESK. This CDR3 is 14 amino acids long. Trimming stripped 4 bases from V and 10 bases from J, with 19 bases between. CDR3 sequence reads: CASSRPKDSVVQYF. As DNA, the CDR3 is TGTGCCAGCAGCCGACCGAAGGACAGTGTGGTCCAGTACTTC.

This chain joins TRBV7-2 and TRBJ2-7; no firm D call. This CDR3 spans 14 amino acids. Germline loops: CDR1 SGHTA, CDR2 FQGNSA. V lost 5 bases and J 6 bases, leaving 17 bases between the germline ends. The CDR3 here is CASSLDPPALEQYF. CDR3 nucleotide sequence: TGTGCCAGCAGCCTAGACCCGCCCGCACTCGAGCAGTACTTC.

The chain is built from TRBV10-3 and TRBJ1-2, with D possibly TRBD1 on 6 matching bases. The germline V gene encodes CDR1 ENHRY and CDR2 SYGVKD. The CDR3 has 18 amino acids. Trimming removed 6 bases from V and 3 bases from J, with 26 bases in between. CDR3 in DNA: TGTGCCATCAGCGACGCGGGACACCCTAAAATAAGGGACTATGGCTACACCTTC. It specifies CAISDAGHPKIRDYGYTF.

Only a few counts were recorded for this clone. Other DNA variants within this sample encode the same CDR3. The chain is built from TRBV30 and TRBJ1-2; D perhaps matches TRBD1 (5 bases). Germline values: CDR1 GTSNPN, CDR2 SVGIG (reference sequence). The V and J ends lost 8 bases and 2 bases respectively, with 9 bases between them. The CDR3 extends over 11 amino acids. In DNA, the CDR3 is TGTGCCGGCCGGGGGAACTATGGCTACACCTTC. The encoded protein is CAGRGNYGYTF.

This clone was seen a single time. The chain is built from TRBV7-6 and TRBJ2-3; D not certain. V was shortened by 5 bases and J by 4 bases, with 13 bases between the two germline ends. This CDR3 contains 14 residues. Germline V gives CDR1 SGHVS, CDR2 FNYEAQ. This chain's CDR3 is CASSLGRSPDTQYF. The CDR3 DNA reads as TGTGCCAGCAGCCTGGGCCGCTCCCCAGATACGCAGTATTTT.

The chain combines TRBV30 with TRBJ2-1; 9 bases fit TRBD2. The junction had 4 bases not matched to a gene; V was cut back by 3 bases and J by 4 bases. Germline CDR1 and CDR2: GTSNPN and SVGIG (reference sequence). The length of the CDR3 is 14 residues. CDR3 region: CAWSSLAGYNEQFF. In DNA, the CDR3 is TGTGCCTGGAGCTCGCTAGCGGGGTACAATGAGCAGTTCTTC.

This clone was seen a few times. This chain joins TRBV29-1 and TRBJ2-2, with D hard to call. This CDR3 is built from 17 residues. V was pared by 1 base and J by 0 bases, with 15 bases between. Per the germline V gene, CDR1 is SQVTM and CDR2 is ANQGSEA. Written as DNA, the CDR3 is TGCAGCGTTGAAGCCCCTCGAAGAGGTTCGAACACCGGGGAGCTGTTTTTT. Protein: CSVEAPRRGSNTGELFF.

This chain joins TRBV6-5 and TRBJ2-7; 8 bases match TRBD1. The CDR3 spans 15 residues. Germline V lookup: CDR1 MNHEY, CDR2 SVGAGI. V dropped 7 bases and J dropped 4; count of bases not matched to a gene: 12. The CDR3 DNA sequence: TGTGCCAGCACCCCGACAGGGGTCTTCCCTTACGAGCAGTACTTC. Protein sequence: CASTPTGVFPYEQYF.

The rearrangement uses TRBV27 and TRBJ1-2; D is unclear. The CDR3 spans 12 residues. V was trimmed by 6 bases and J by 5 bases, leaving 10 bases between them. Germline V gives CDR1 MNHEY, CDR2 SMNVEV (reference sequence). Written as DNA, the CDR3 is TGTGCCAGCAGATCCCACCCTTATGGCTACACCTTC. It encodes CASRSHPYGYTF.

This clone was detected only a few times. The rearrangement joins TRBV7-6 to TRBJ1-5; D is possibly TRBD1 (5 bases). Trimming took off 2 bases at V and 2 bases at J, with 7 bases between the two ends. Per germline, CDR1 SGHVS and CDR2 FNYEAQ. The CDR3 has 14 residues. The DNA for the CDR3 is TGTGCCAGCAGCTTACAGGGAGGCAATCAGCCCCAGCATTTT. Its protein product is CASSLQGGNQPQHF. The variable domain in full, completed from reference TRBV7-6 and TRBJ1-5, reads GAGVSQSPRYKVTKRGQDVALRCDPISGHVSLYWYRQALGQGPEFLTYFNYEAQQDKSGLPNDRFSAERPEGSISTLTIQRTEQRDSAMYRCASSLQGGNQPQHFGDGTRLSIL.

This clone was picked up a small number of times. The rearrangement links TRBV2 to TRBJ2-3, with 9 bases aligning to TRBD1. CDR3 size: 12 residues. Trimming cost V 7 bases and J 7 bases; bases outside gene matches: 3. The germline V gene encodes CDR1 SNHLY and CDR2 FYNNEI. The CDR3 nucleotides read TGTGCCAGCAAGACAGGGGGGAATACGCAGTATTTT. Its translation: CASKTGGNTQYF.

This clone has only a few counts. The chain uses TRBV7-2 and TRBJ2-5, with 9 bases identical to TRBD1. Per germline, CDR1 SGHTA and CDR2 FQGNSA. J was trimmed by 4 bases and V by 5 bases; bases with no gene match: 8. CDR3 length equals 15 residues. This chain's CDR3 is CASSQMGQGGETQYF. DNA of the CDR3: TGTGCCAGCAGCCAAATGGGACAGGGAGGAGAGACCCAGTACTTC.

The genes are TRBV25-1 and TRBJ1-2; 7 bases are a match to TRBD1. Germline V gene data show CDR1 as MGHDK and CDR2 as SYGVNS. CDR3 length equals 15 residues. V shed 0 bases, J shed 2 bases, and the junction held 3 bases outside the gene matches. The CDR3 DNA reads as TGTGCCAGCAGTGAATATGCAGGGGGGAACTATGGCTACACCTTC. Encoded protein: CASSEYAGGNYGYTF.